What follows is one T cell receptor beta chain and its context. Its antigen remains unknown. TCRdb re-analysed the 5' RACE reads in MiXCR, keeping a single row per CDR3 protein. The sample yields around 310,000 distinct CDR3 sequences, 8.7% seen once. Germline CDR1 is SGHRS and CDR2 is YFSETQ. The CDR3 has 15 residues. Between the trimmed V and J ends, which lost 2 bases and 5 bases, there was a span of 14 bases. This sample is drawn from a study of T cells after yellow fever vaccination. Study information: It was SMART-Seq v4 Ultra Low Input that prepared the fractions with low cell numbers.

Regarding the study as a whole: A large majority of primary-vaccination clones showed up again after the booster (approximately 96% CD4, roughly 91% CD8).

The genes are TRBV5-1 and TRBJ1-5; D call uncertain. The sequenced sample was PBMCs, obtained on the day of the first yellow fever vaccination. This TCR came from a man younger than 35 who received the YFV17D yellow fever vaccine. CDR3 region: CASSFRPPSHQPQHF. The CDR3 DNA follows: TGCGCCAGCAGCTTCCGTCCTCCCAGCCATCAGCCCCAGCATTTT.